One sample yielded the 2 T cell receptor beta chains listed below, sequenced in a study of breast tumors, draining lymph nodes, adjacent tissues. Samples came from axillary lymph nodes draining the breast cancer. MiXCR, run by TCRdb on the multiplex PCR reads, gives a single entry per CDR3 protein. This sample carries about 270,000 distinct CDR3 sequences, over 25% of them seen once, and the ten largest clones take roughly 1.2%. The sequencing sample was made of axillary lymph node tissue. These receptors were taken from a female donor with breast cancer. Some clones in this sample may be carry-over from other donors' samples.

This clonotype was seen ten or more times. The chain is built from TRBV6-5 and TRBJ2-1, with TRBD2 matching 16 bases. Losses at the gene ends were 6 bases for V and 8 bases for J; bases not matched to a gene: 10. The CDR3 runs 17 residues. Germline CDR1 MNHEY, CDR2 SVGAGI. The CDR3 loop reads CASSPGLAGGPGDEQFF. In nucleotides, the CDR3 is TGTGCCAGCAGCCCGGGACTAGCGGGAGGGCCGGGGGATGAGCAGTTCTTC.

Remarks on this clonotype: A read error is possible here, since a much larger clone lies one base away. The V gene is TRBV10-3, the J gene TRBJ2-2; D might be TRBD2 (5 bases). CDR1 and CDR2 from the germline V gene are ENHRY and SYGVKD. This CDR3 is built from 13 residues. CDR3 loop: CASSYSGTGKLFF. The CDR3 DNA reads TGTGCCAGCAGTTACTCGGGCACCGGGAAGCTGTTTTTT.